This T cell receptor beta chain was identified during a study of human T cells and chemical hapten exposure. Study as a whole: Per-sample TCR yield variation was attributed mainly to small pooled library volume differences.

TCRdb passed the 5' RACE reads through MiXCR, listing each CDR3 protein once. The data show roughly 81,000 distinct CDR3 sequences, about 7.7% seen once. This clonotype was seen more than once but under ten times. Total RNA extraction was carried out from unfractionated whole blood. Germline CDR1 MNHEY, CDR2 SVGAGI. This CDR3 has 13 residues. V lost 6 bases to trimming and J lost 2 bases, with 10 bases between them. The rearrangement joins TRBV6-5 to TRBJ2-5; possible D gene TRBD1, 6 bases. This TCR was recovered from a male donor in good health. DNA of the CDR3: TGTGCCAGCAGATTCGGACAGCAAGAGACCCAGTACTTC. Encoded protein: CASRFGQQETQYF.